Listed here are 21 T cell receptor beta chains from one sample, sequenced in a study of T cells after yellow fever vaccination (dated by TCRdb to between 2018 and 2021). Library prep was done by 5' RACE. Sequencing was carried out with an Illumina HiSeq 2500. In-frame beta chains were kept once TCRdb had trimmed the public reads at Q25 with fastp and called clones with MiXCR. Rows matching on CDR3 protein sequence are summarized as one entry with the most common DNA and genes. The table for this sample lists roughly 160,000 distinct CDR3 sequences; approximately 6.7% of them were counted only once. The ten most abundant clones make up approximately 2.5% of the sample. What the treatment or condition label conveys for this sample: live attenuated yellow fever vaccine strain. Sequenced here: CD4+ T cells sorted from PBMCs, sampled 5 to 6 days after the first yellow fever vaccination. These receptors all come from a man aged 18 to 30 who received the YFV17D yellow fever vaccine.

Turning to this clonotype: One base away lies a much larger clone, so this may be a sequencing read error. The V gene is TRBV6-1, the J gene TRBJ2-3; tentative D call: TRBD2 (6 bases). The CDR3 totals 14 residues. From germline, CDR1 is MNHNS and CDR2 SASEGT. The CDR3 region has the DNA TGTGCCAGCACTCGGCGGGACGCCACAGATACGAAGTATTTT. Translating it yields CASTRRDATDTKYF.

The sample holds many counts of this clonotype. V gene TRBV10-3 combines with J gene TRBJ1-2; D remains ambiguous. Germline lookup yields CDR1 ENHRY and CDR2 SYGVKD. Between the trimmed V and J ends, which lost 7 bases and 4 bases, there was a span of 10 bases. The CDR3 spans 12 residues. Here the CDR3 DNA reads TGTGCCATCATGGAAAGCGGCTATGGCTACACCTTC. Protein: CAIMESGYGYTF.

This clonotype was seen repeatedly, ten times or more. The rearrangement joins TRBV5-1 to TRBJ2-5, with TRBD1 identical over 10 bases. Trimming took 4 bases from V and 2 from J; bases not matched to a gene: 2. The CDR3 has 14 residues. Germline CDR1 reads SGHRS; CDR2 reads YFSETQ. In DNA, the CDR3 is TGCGCCAGCAGCCGACAGGGGGCTCAAGAGACCCAGTACTTC. This sequence encodes CASSRQGAQETQYF.

This clonotype was found many times. This chain joins TRBV6-2 or TRBV6-3 and TRBJ1-6; a weak D match, TRBD1 (5 bases). Germline values: CDR1 MNHEY, CDR2 SVGEGT. There are 14 residues in the CDR3. Trimming shortened V by 2 bases and J by 7 bases, and 9 bases separated the two germline ends. The CDR3 DNA is TGTGCCAGCAGTTACCAGGGCGCGAATTCACCCCTCCACTTT. This gives the protein CASSYQGANSPLHF.

This clonotype was found many times. This chain uses TRBV12-3 or TRBV12-4 with TRBJ1-1; weak D call: TRBD1 (6 bases). CDR3 size: 13 residues. V was clipped by 5 bases and J by 6 bases, with 13 bases between them. The CDR3 is CASSGGGTSEAFF. As DNA, the CDR3 is TGTGCCAGCAGTGGTGGTGGGACATCTGAAGCTTTCTTT.

This clonotype was observed at least ten times. This chain connects TRBV6-1 to TRBJ1-1; 7 bases are shared with TRBD1. The CDR3 totals 15 residues. V lost 6 bases to trimming and J lost 3 bases; unmatched junction nucleotides: 10. Germline-derived CDR1 and CDR2 are MNHNS and SASEGT. The CDR3 bases are TGTGCCAGCAGACACAATAGGGGGCCCGACACTGAAGCTTTCTTT. This encodes CASRHNRGPDTEAFF.

This clonotype was observed many times. V usage is TRBV7-9 and J usage is TRBJ2-3, with D perhaps matching TRBD2 (5 bases). Germline V gives CDR1 SEHNR, CDR2 FQNEAQ (reference sequence). The length of the CDR3 is 13 residues. V was clipped by 6 bases and J by 0 bases, with 7 bases between them. The CDR3 loop is CASREESTDTQYF. The CDR3 coding sequence is TGTGCCAGCAGGGAGGAGAGCACAGATACGCAGTATTTT.

This chain links TRBV30 with TRBJ1-1, with 8 bases aligning to TRBD1. From germline, CDR1 is GTSNPN and CDR2 SVGIG (reference sequence). The CDR3 contains 14 residues. J lost 5 bases, V lost 0 bases, and 5 bases had no gene match. For the CDR3, the DNA is TGTGCCTGGAGTGTTGTCAGGGGGCATACTGAAGCTTTCTTT. It yields the protein CAWSVVRGHTEAFF.

This clonotype has just a few counts. The rearrangement links TRBV9 to TRBJ2-1, with 11 bases lining up with TRBD2. The CDR3 loop spans 16 amino acids. V dropped 0 bases and J dropped 5; count of bases not matched to a gene: 4. The germline CDR1 and CDR2 sequences are SGDLS and YYNGEE. The CDR3 region is CASSVGTSGGNNEQFF. CDR3 nucleotide sequence: TGTGCCAGCAGCGTAGGAACTAGCGGGGGAAACAATGAGCAGTTCTTC.

The chain has TRBV3-1 and TRBJ2-2; possible D gene TRBD2, 6 bases. CDR1 and CDR2 (germline): LGHDT, YNNKEL (reference sequence). V was cut by 1 base and J by 6 bases, with 9 bases left in between. The CDR3 runs 14 residues. CDR3 protein: CASSQVGGAGELFF. CDR3 nucleotides: TGTGCCAGCAGCCAAGTAGGCGGGGCCGGGGAGCTGTTTTTT.

This chain joins TRBV4-3 and TRBJ2-5, with TRBD2 identical over 10 bases. CDR3 length: 16 amino acids. In germline, CDR1 is LGHNA, CDR2 YSLEER. The V segment lost 3 bases and the J segment 4 bases; nucleotides outside the gene matches: 8. The CDR3 DNA reads TGCGCCAGCAGCCACCAACTAGCGGGGCAGGGAGAGACCCAGTACTTC. As protein: CASSHQLAGQGETQYF.

The chain carries TRBV5-1 and TRBJ2-2; 8 bases map to TRBD2. The trim removed 1 base at V and 6 bases at J, leaving 2 bases unmatched. The length of the CDR3 is 14 residues. The germline V gene has CDR1 SGHRS and CDR2 YFSETQ. In DNA form, the CDR3 reads TGCGCCAGCAGCTTGCGGACTAGCCCCGGGGAGCTGTTTTTT. This encodes CASSLRTSPGELFF.

J is TRBJ1-1 and V is TRBV5-1; D is ambiguous. The CDR3 sequence is 12 residues long. CDR1 and CDR2 from the germline V gene are SGHRS and YFSETQ. V was trimmed by 3 bases and J by 4 bases, leaving 7 bases between them. CDR3 amino acids: CASSSVSTEAFF. Written as DNA, the CDR3 is TGCGCCAGCAGCTCCGTCAGCACTGAAGCTTTCTTT.

This clonotype was seen many times. The chain is built from TRBV5-1 and TRBJ2-7; D is possibly TRBD1 (6 bases). Germline V gene sequence: CDR1 SGHRS, CDR2 YFSETQ. The ends were cut back, 5 bases at V and 1 base at J, with 13 bases in the middle. CDR3 length equals 14 residues. This chain's CDR3 is CASRERTDSYEQYV. CDR3 DNA sequence: TGCGCCAGCAGGGAAAGGACAGATTCCTACGAGCAGTACGTC.

This clonotype came up a few times. The rearrangement links TRBV10-3 to TRBJ2-5, with 7 positions matching TRBD2. V was pared by 8 bases and J by 3 bases, with 0 bases of the junction left unmatched. CDR3 length: 11 amino acids. CDR1 is ENHRY and CDR2 is SYGVKD in the germline V gene. The CDR3 is CAIGREETQYF. CDR3 coding DNA: TGTGCCATCGGGAGGGAAGAGACCCAGTACTTC.

This clonotype was observed many times. The rearrangement uses TRBV7-2 and TRBJ1-2; D remains ambiguous. The CDR3 is made up of 11 amino acids. Per the germline V gene, CDR1 is SGHTA and CDR2 is FQGNSA. V was trimmed by 5 bases and J by 5 bases, leaving 6 bases between them. DNA of the CDR3: TGTGCCAGCAGCGCACAATATGGCTACACCTTC. This encodes CASSAQYGYTF.

This clonotype was counted ten times or more. The J gene is TRBJ2-7, the V gene TRBV10-3, with 7 bases fitting TRBD1. J lost 5 bases, V lost 8 bases, and 9 bases had no gene match. The CDR3 covers 13 residues. Germline V CDR1 and CDR2: ENHRY, SYGVKD. The CDR3 bases are TGTGCCATCTCAGCAGGGGGATTCGACGAGCAGTACTTC. Protein product: CAISAGGFDEQYF.

The sample holds many counts of this clonotype. The gene calls are TRBV3-1 and TRBJ2-6; D gene ambiguous. Between the trimmed V and J ends, which lost 3 bases and 2 bases, there was a span of 2 bases. This CDR3 has 13 residues. Germline V gene sequence: CDR1 LGHDT, CDR2 YNNKEL (reference sequence). The CDR3 DNA sequence: TGTGCCAGCAGCCATACTGGGGCCAACGTCCTGACTTTC. Translated, it gives CASSHTGANVLTF.

The chain recombines TRBV10-1 with TRBJ2-7; perhaps TRBD1 as D (5 bases). This CDR3 comprises 18 residues. In germline, CDR1 is WNHNN, CDR2 SYGVQD (reference sequence). The V gene lost 2 bases and the J gene lost 0 bases, with 20 bases spanning the gap. Here the CDR3 reads CASSEQGRSTGASYEQYV. The CDR3 bases are TGCGCCAGCAGTGAGCAGGGCAGGTCAACGGGCGCCTCCTACGAGCAGTACGTC.

The V call is TRBV19, the J call TRBJ1-5; D perhaps matches TRBD1 (5 bases). The CDR3 contains 13 residues. The V end lost 6 bases, the J end lost 8 bases, and 14 bases lay between the germline ends. Germline V gives CDR1 LNHDA, CDR2 SQIVND (reference sequence). The CDR3 DNA reads as TGTGCCAGTAGAAACAGGAACCTGGAGCCCCAGCATTTT. Amino acids: CASRNRNLEPQHF.

This clonotype has more than one count but fewer than ten. DNA for the CDR3: TGCGCCAGCAGCCAAGTCGTTCGGAACACCGGGGAGCTGTTTTTT. Its translation: CASSQVVRNTGELFF. This sequence joins TRBV4-3 and TRBJ2-2; D unclear. V shed 1 base and J shed 1 base, with 7 bases lying between them. CDR1 and CDR2 (germline): LGHNA, YSLEER. This CDR3 is built from 15 residues.